Below, 24 T cell receptor beta chains from the same sample are listed, as sequenced in a study of cytomegalovirus exposure and HLA in healthy donors. PCR primers comprised 60 Vbeta and 13 Jbeta primers. Sequenced by immunoSEQ multiplex PCR; TCRdb stores in-frame clones only, minus some. The sample yields some 110,000 clones, approximately 80% seen once. Input material: PBMCs. The receptors here all came from a male donor in good health and CMV-seronegative.

V usage is TRBV6-6 and J usage is TRBJ2-2; 7 bases agree with TRBD2. The V segment lost 2 bases and the J segment 5 bases; nucleotides outside the gene matches: 5. The CDR3 totals 15 residues. CDR1 is MNHNY and CDR2 is SVGAGI in the germline V gene (reference sequence). In DNA form, the CDR3 reads TGTGCCAGCAGTTACGGGGGGGAGGCTACCGGGGAGCTGTTTTTT. Translation: CASSYGGEATGELFF.

The chain uses TRBV30 and TRBJ1-1; maybe TRBD1 (5 bases). CDR1 and CDR2 from the germline V gene are GTSNPN and SVGIG (reference sequence). This CDR3 has 11 amino acids. V was cut by 2 bases and J by 8 bases, with 9 bases left in between. DNA of the CDR3: TGTGCCTGGAGTCGGGGGAAAGAAGCTTTCTTT. Translating gives CAWSRGKEAFF.

The chain uses TRBV29-1 and TRBJ1-2; 7 positions match TRBD1. The junction had 1 base not matched to a gene; V was cut back by 2 bases and J by 4 bases. The CDR3 is made up of 12 amino acids. The germline V gene has CDR1 SQVTM and CDR2 ANQGSEA. DNA of the CDR3: TGCAGCGTTGAAACAGGGGCCTATGGCTACACCTTC. It specifies CSVETGAYGYTF.

In this sample, this clone turned up a few times. The V call is TRBV6-6, the J call TRBJ2-1, with 7 bases lining up with TRBD1. This CDR3 has 13 residues. J was trimmed by 8 bases and V by 4 bases; bases with no gene match: 5. CDR1 MNHNY and CDR2 SVGAGI come from the germline V gene (reference sequence). The CDR3 DNA sequence: TGTGCCAGCAGTTCTACAGGGGACCATGAGCAGTTCTTC. Translated: CASSSTGDHEQFF.

The table lists this clone with a few counts. The chain uses TRBV21-1 and TRBJ2-5; TRBD2 was called by the table and not checked on the DNA. The DNA end is more similar to TRBJ2-7, so the J call may be wrong. TRBV21-1 is listed as a pseudogene. The CDR3 length is 15 residues. The CDR3 sequence: CASSKDWDSYYEQYF. The CDR3, as DNA: TGTGCCAGCAGCAAAGACTGGGACTCATACTACGAGCAGTACTTC.

The rearrangement links TRBV6-1 to TRBJ2-5; TRBD1 aligns across 12 bases. The J call may be incorrect, as the DNA end agrees better with TRBJ2-7. This CDR3 region has 15 residues. Germline V gene data show CDR1 as MNHNS and CDR2 as SASEGT. Here the CDR3 reads CASSAWDRGLYEQYF. The CDR3 DNA is TGTGCCAGCAGTGCTTGGGACAGGGGGCTCTACGAGCAGTACTTC.

The CDR3 DNA reads TGTGCCAGCAGTTTACGGGTGACCGGGGAGCTGTTTTTT. Its protein product is CASSLRVTGELFF. The chain carries TRBV27 and TRBJ2-2; no reliable D call. The CDR3 runs 13 residues. Germline CDR1 is MNHEY and CDR2 is SMNVEV (reference sequence). Trimming took 2 bases from V and 5 from J, leaving 6 bases between them.

This clone was seen only once. The rearrangement uses TRBV2 and TRBJ2-1, with 8 bases aligning to TRBD2. Germline assignment: CDR1 SNHLY and CDR2 FYNNEI. This CDR3 contains 14 residues. The ends lost 4 bases at V and 7 bases at J; junction bases unmatched: 6. The CDR3 loop reads CASSVQREWNEQFF. In DNA, the CDR3 is TGTGCCAGCAGTGTGCAGCGGGAGTGGAATGAGCAGTTCTTC.

The chain employs TRBV19 and TRBJ2-3, with a weak D call TRBD1 (5 bases). V lost 5 bases and J lost 2, with 11 bases in between. The germline V gene encodes CDR1 LNHDA and CDR2 SQIVND (reference sequence). There are 14 residues in the CDR3. CDR3 in DNA: TGTGCCAGTAGTCTGACAGCCAACACAGATACGCAGTATTTT. The encoded protein is CASSLTANTDTQYF.

The J gene is TRBJ2-1, the V gene TRBV15, with D perhaps matching TRBD1 (6 bases). The length of the CDR3 is 15 residues. CDR1 and CDR2 from the germline V gene are LNHNV and YYDKDF (reference sequence). The germline V and J ends were trimmed by 0 bases and 3 bases, with 9 bases remaining between them. CDR3 sequence (DNA): TGTGCCACCAGCAGAGACACGGACAGCTACAATGAGCAGTTCTTC. Protein: CATSRDTDSYNEQFF.

The chain couples TRBV6-6 to TRBJ2-7; tentative D call: TRBD1 (6 bases). The CDR3 is made up of 14 amino acids. V was pared by 3 bases and J by 0 bases, with 9 bases between. From germline, CDR1 is MNHNY and CDR2 SVGAGI (reference sequence). CDR3 loop: CASSYSDSSYEQYF. The CDR3 bases are TGTGCCAGCAGTTATTCGGACAGCTCCTACGAGCAGTACTTC.

Only a few counts were recorded for this clone. J is TRBJ1-4 and V is TRBV5-1; D uncertain. Germline V lookup: CDR1 SGHRS, CDR2 YFSETQ. V was pared by 2 bases and J by 7 bases, with 15 bases between. This CDR3 is built from 15 residues. In DNA, the CDR3 is TGCGCCAGCAGCTTTGATAGGACGGGAGGTGAAAAACTGTTTTTT. Encoded protein: CASSFDRTGGEKLFF.

The sample holds a few counts of this clone. V and J are TRBV5-1 and TRBJ1-4; TRBD1 matches 12 bases. The germline gives CDR1 SGHRS, CDR2 YFSETQ. The CDR3 has 15 amino acids. Trimming at V came to 3 bases and at J to 7 bases, leaving 4 bases not matched to a gene. This CDR3 is CASSSPGQGAEKLFF. CDR3 nucleotides: TGCGCCAGCAGCTCCCCGGGACAGGGGGCTGAAAAACTGTTTTTT.

The chain couples TRBV27 to TRBJ1-5, with a tentative D call TRBD1 (6 bases). V was cut by 1 base and J by 0 bases, with 10 bases left in between. Germline assignment: CDR1 MNHEY and CDR2 SMNVEV (reference sequence). The CDR3 covers 16 residues. This chain's CDR3 is CASSLWGPVSNQPQHF. The CDR3 DNA follows: TGTGCCAGCAGTTTATGGGGGCCAGTTAGCAATCAGCCCCAGCATTTT.

This clone appeared many times. The chain couples TRBV28 to TRBJ1-5; 8 positions match TRBD1. The V segment lost 4 bases and the J segment 6 bases; nucleotides outside the gene matches: 8. Germline loops: CDR1 MDHEN, CDR2 SYDVKM. This CDR3 is 15 amino acids long. The CDR3 DNA is TGTGCCAGCAGTTGGGGGACAGGCCTAGCTCAGCCCCAGCATTTT. Translating gives CASSWGTGLAQPQHF. The full variable domain, its missing parts supplied by reference TRBV28 and TRBJ1-5, is DVKVTQSSRYLVKRTGEKVFLECVQDMDHENMFWYRQDPGLGLRLIYFSYDVKMKEKGDIPEGYSVSREKKERFSLILESASTNQTSMYLCASSWGTGLAQPQHFGDGTRLSIL.

The genes are TRBV30 and TRBJ2-2; 11 bases map to TRBD2. The V gene end was trimmed by 2 bases and the J gene end by 1 base; junction bases not matched to a gene: 6. Germline CDR1 and CDR2: GTSNPN and SVGIG (reference sequence). The CDR3 runs to 17 residues. CDR3 sequence: CAWSTLTSGVNTGELFF. CDR3 in DNA: TGTGCCTGGAGTACCTTGACTAGCGGGGTGAACACCGGGGAGCTGTTTTTT.

The chain carries TRBV12-5 and TRBJ2-3, with D possibly TRBD2 on 6 matching bases. Trimming took 6 bases from V and 5 from J, leaving 12 bases between them. The germline V gene has CDR1 LGHNT and CDR2 FRNRAP. This CDR3 comprises 13 residues. CDR3 sequence: CASGHKAGDTQYF. The CDR3 DNA follows: TGTGCTAGTGGCCATAAAGCGGGAGATACGCAGTATTTT.

This clone has a handful of counts. In nucleotides, the CDR3 is TGTGCCATCAGTGGGGGGCAGAGTTATGGCTACACCTTC. This translates into CAISGGQSYGYTF. The gene calls are TRBV10-3 and TRBJ1-2, with D maybe TRBD1 (6 bases). V dropped 4 bases and J dropped 5 bases, with 11 bases sitting between them. The CDR3 length is 13 residues. The germline gives CDR1 ENHRY, CDR2 SYGVKD.

A note on this clone: The missing conserved phenylalanine or tryptophan at the end of this CDR3 makes a read error likely. The DNA is omitted, as the CDR3 cannot be located on it reliably, and the CDR3 follows TCRdb's listing. The chain has TRBV7-8 and TRBJ2-7; TRBD2 reflects the table's D call only, with no check against the DNA. The germline V gene has CDR1 SGHVS and CDR2 FQNEAQ. The CDR3 length is 12 residues, termini included. CDR3 sequence reads: CASSSGLAGTYL.

The CDR3: CASSQSLGQGNQPQHF. The CDR3 nucleotides are TGTGCCAGCAGCCAATCGTTGGGACAGGGCAATCAGCCCCAGCATTTT. The genes are TRBV16 and TRBJ1-5, with 8 bases lining up with TRBD1. CDR3 size: 16 residues. CDR1 is KGHSY and CDR2 is FQNENV in the germline V gene. After removal of 0 bases from V and 2 bases from J, the junction contained 3 bases not matched to a gene. Full variable domain (outside the CDR3, taken from reference TRBV16 and TRBJ1-5): GEEVAQTPKHLVRGEGQKAKLYCAPIKGHSYVFWYQQVLKNEFKFLISFQNENVFDETGMPKERFSAKCLPNSPCSLEIQATKLEDSAVYFCASSQSLGQGNQPQHFGDGTRLSIL.

V is TRBV9 and J is TRBJ2-1; TRBD2 is a possible D gene (6 bases). V dropped 0 bases and J dropped 9 bases, with 13 bases sitting between them. The germline gives CDR1 SGDLS, CDR2 YYNGEE. The CDR3 is made up of 14 amino acids. The CDR3: CASSVGWRAVEQFF. CDR3 nucleotides: TGTGCCAGCAGCGTAGGGTGGAGGGCCGTTGAGCAGTTCTTC. Using reference TRBV9 and TRBJ2-1 for the parts outside the CDR3, the full variable domain is DSGVTQTPKHLITATGQRVTLRCSPRSGDLSVYWYQQSLDQGLQFLIQYYNGEERAKGNILERFSAQQFPDLHSELNLSSLELGDSALYFCASSVGWRAVEQFFGPGTRLTVL.

This chain links TRBV6-6 with TRBJ1-2; 8 nucleotides match TRBD1. The V gene's germline CDR1 is MNHNY and CDR2 SVGAGI (reference sequence). The length of the CDR3 is 16 residues. V shed 0 bases and J 4 bases; nucleotides not matched to a gene: 7. The CDR3 protein is CASSYSDRGPGYGYTF. The CDR3, as DNA: TGTGCCAGCAGTTACTCTGACAGGGGCCCGGGCTATGGCTACACCTTC.

This clone was detected ten times or more. The chain is built from TRBV19 and TRBJ2-3; D perhaps matches TRBD2 (6 bases). The CDR3 extends over 14 amino acids. V lost 2 bases and J 4 bases, leaving 10 bases between the germline ends. Germline lookup yields CDR1 LNHDA and CDR2 SQIVND (reference sequence). The CDR3 DNA sequence: TGTGCCAGTAGTATATCGGGACTGTCAGATACGCAGTATTTT. This encodes CASSISGLSDTQYF.

V gene TRBV19 combines with J gene TRBJ2-1, with 10 bases fitting TRBD2. V shed 7 bases, J shed 9 bases, and the junction held 15 bases outside the gene matches. This CDR3 region has 16 residues. Germline V lookup: CDR1 LNHDA, CDR2 SQIVND (reference sequence). The CDR3 protein is CASIKRGSGRAAEQFF. The CDR3 coding sequence is TGTGCCAGTATCAAGCGGGGGAGCGGGAGGGCCGCTGAGCAGTTCTTC.